Listed here are 6 T cell receptor beta chains from one sample, sequenced in a study of blood T cell repertoires in COVID-19. Sequencing was performed with immunoSEQ multiplex PCR; in TCRdb, only in-frame clones are kept and a portion is missing. Of some 180,000 clones in the sample, approximately 85% were seen once. Material: PBMCs or T cells enriched from blood (not recorded which). The receptors derive from a man aged 35 to 55 who had recovered from COVID-19.

This clone showed up just once. The chain employs TRBV29-1 and TRBJ1-1; D gene ambiguous. The CDR3 consists of 14 residues. Germline CDR1 is SQVTM and CDR2 is ANQGSEA. Deletions cut 4 bases from V and 0 bases from J, with 12 bases between. For the CDR3, the DNA is TGCAGCGTTGCTGGCAGGCCTTTGAACACTGAAGCTTTCTTT. This encodes CSVAGRPLNTEAFF.

J is TRBJ2-5 and V is TRBV19; maybe TRBD2 (6 bases). This CDR3 has 13 residues. Germline lookup yields CDR1 LNHDA and CDR2 SQIVND (reference sequence). Trimming took off 7 bases at V and 5 bases at J, with 14 bases between the two ends. CDR3 sequence reads: CASTRTIGETQYF. In nucleotides, the CDR3 is TGTGCCAGTACCCGGACTATTGGGGAGACCCAGTACTTC.

This sequence joins TRBV27 and TRBJ1-1; 9 positions agree with TRBD1. J was trimmed by 5 bases and V by 6 bases; bases with no gene match: 4. The CDR3 spans 13 residues. Germline values: CDR1 MNHEY, CDR2 SMNVEV (reference sequence). The CDR3 nucleotides read TGTGCCAGCAGACAGGGGGCTGGAACTGAAGCTTTCTTT. As protein: CASRQGAGTEAFF.

V and J are TRBV10-1 and TRBJ1-2; 9 nucleotides line up with TRBD1. J lost 7 bases, V lost 4 bases, and 4 bases had no gene match. Germline V gene data show CDR1 as WNHNN and CDR2 as SYGVQD (reference sequence). This CDR3 region has 13 residues. This CDR3 reads CASSGDRVAGYTF. CDR3 nucleotides: TGCGCCAGCAGTGGGGACAGGGTGGCTGGCTACACCTTC.

J is TRBJ1-2 and V is TRBV6-2 or TRBV6-3; possible D gene TRBD1, 5 bases. CDR3 length: 12 amino acids. V lost 2 bases and J 4 bases, leaving 5 bases between the germline ends. Germline V gene sequence: CDR1 MNHEY, CDR2 SVGEGT. CDR3 coding DNA: TGTGCCAGCAGTTACGACAGCTATGGCTACACCTTC. Encoded protein: CASSYDSYGYTF.

This chain links TRBV9 with TRBJ2-2, with TRBD1 identical over 11 bases. The germline V gene encodes CDR1 SGDLS and CDR2 YYNGEE. V trimming: 4 bases; J trimming: 4 bases; junction bases outside the gene matches: 6. CDR3 length: 16 amino acids. The CDR3 reads CASSPRTGGPTGELFF. The CDR3 nucleotides read TGTGCCAGCAGCCCTCGGACAGGGGGCCCCACCGGGGAGCTGTTTTTT.